This T cell receptor beta chain was captured in a study of T cells in Graves' hyperthyroidism and ophthalmopathy (dated by TCRdb to the late 2010s). Study-level background: Peripheral blood was sampled at the time of initial diagnosis, prior to any treatment. A discovery cohort of 95 to 100 patients, about 43 with Graves' ophthalmopathy and under 60 with stable Graves' hyperthyroidism, was used to find distinguishing TCR V-J signatures. An independent validation cohort of under 20 hyperthyroidism patients and approximately 17 patients who later progressed to ophthalmopathy tested prospective prediction of ophthalmopathy. The 85 to 100 discovery patients were randomly split 7:3 into training and test sets. In addition, the study compared T-cell repertoires in thyroid tissue and in blood from several Graves' hyperthyroidism patients. After blood sampling, hyperthyroidism patients were treated with methimazole at a starting dose of 30 mg daily, and ophthalmopathy patients were treated with high-dose intravenous methylprednisolone. The paper reports TCR Vbeta CDR3 sequencing of some 140 peripheral blood samples: under 45 ophthalmopathy, some 80 hyperthyroidism and around 17 progressor patients.

Stable Graves' hyperthyroidism was defined as no progression to ophthalmopathy during 18 months of follow-up. The hyperthyroidism patients were between 18 and 65 years old and newly diagnosed, with a disease duration of less than 2 months. Exclusion was applied to patients with uncontrolled infections, other autoimmune diseases, pregnancy or lactation. Diagnoses relied on clinical symptoms, serum thyroxine and TRAb, thyroid ultrasound and orbital computed tomography. Ficoll-Paque density gradient centrifugation was used to isolate PBMCs from around 10 ml of fresh peripheral blood. Trizol reagent was used to extract total RNA, and RNA quality was then checked on an Agilent 2100 Bioanalyzer. Study-wide conclusions, independent of this receptor: Blood samples also contained most of the expanded thyroid clonotypes (frequency above 0.001), which suggests that blood repertoires may reflect thyroid immune responses. No statistical method was used to fix the sample size in advance, and group allocation was not hidden from the investigators. A model built on a 13 V-J signature distinguished ophthalmopathy from stable hyperthyroidism, reaching approximately 89% sensitivity and approximately 81% specificity in cross-validation and 80%/75% in testing. In validation, the model predicted progression to ophthalmopathy a median of roughly six months before onset, with roughly 68% sensitivity and 72.22% specificity.

The TCR beta CDR3 regions were amplified from the RNA transcripts. A first-round RT-PCR of the TCR CDR3 used the HTBI primer set with the Qiagen OneStep RT-PCR kit. A second multiplex PCR round built the libraries, followed by size selection and purification. Paired-end sequencing of the libraries was performed with 100 bp reads on an Illumina HiSeq2000. The study's processing was this. SOAPnuke was used to process the raw data, with reads discarded if the reads contained adapters or uncalled bases, had a mean Phred below 15, or lacked an exact constant-primer or identifier match. High-quality paired reads were merged using COPE v1.2.5, and each unique nucleotide sequence was defined as a clonotype. Clonotypes were aligned to IMGT TRBV, TRBD and TRBJ reference segments using MiTCR v1.1. The analysis was restricted to V-J combinations with a frequency above 0.0001, which together covered roughly 99% of the repertoires. A TCS score was defined as the ratio of F50 (clonal expansion) to E x V (chaos), with BLOSUM62-based TCRdist applied between CDR3 peptides within each V-J. Welch's t-statistics and random forest reduced fewer than 550 V-J features to 13, which were used in a naive Bayes classifier (R e1071). The public reads were quality trimmed at Q25 with fastp and then assembled into clones with MiXCR by TCRdb, keeping productive beta chains. When rows share a CDR3 protein, they turn into one entry using the most common DNA and genes. The V and J calls shown here were made by TCRdb, not taken from the authors' results. In all, the sample holds hundreds of thousands of distinct CDR3 sequences, and around 15% of those were seen once. 9.5% to 13% of the sample goes to the ten largest clones.

The table lists this clonotype with many counts. Its antigen has not been determined. No per-base quality is available; no much larger clone lies one base away. CDR1 and CDR2 were assigned from the germline V gene as SNHLY and FYNNEI. Trimming takes 8 bases from V and 1 base from J, and the germline ends sit 15 bases apart. From its cysteine to its phenylalanine, the CDR3 spans 15 amino acids. The entry retains the CDR3 DNA only, 45 bases that are in frame from base 1. The receptor comes from a woman under 30 with Graves' hyperthyroidism. In this chain, TRBV2 is recombined with TRBJ1-5; no D segment can be confidently identified. Material: blood. The DNA is TGTGCCAGCTCCGGGCGGACGGCCAGCAATCAGCCCCAGCATTTT. It translates as CASSGRTASNQPQHF. The full variable domain, completed from the reference TRBV2 and TRBJ1-5 proteins outside the CDR3, reads EPEVTQTPSHQVTQMGQEVILRCVPISNHLYFYWYRQILGQKVEFLVSFYNNEISEKSEIFDDQFSVERPDGSNFTLKIRSTKLEDSAMYFCASSGRTASNQPQHFGDGTRLSIL.